This T cell receptor (beta chain) was obtained from a study of cytomegalovirus exposure and HLA in healthy donors. Whole-study context: Early released data had about 80 million unique TCRs, all coming from HLA-typed donors.

Primers: 60 Vbeta forward and 13 Jbeta reverse. Clones were sequenced by immunoSEQ multiplex PCR, and TCRdb holds only the in-frame ones, with some missing. The sample includes roughly 200,000 clones, around 88% of them seen just once. This CDR3 comprises 16 residues. From germline, CDR1 is LNHDA and CDR2 SQIVND (reference sequence). Trimming cost V 4 bases and J 3 bases; bases outside gene matches: 8. Sequenced input: PBMCs. The chain is built from TRBV19 and TRBJ1-4; TRBD1 aligns across 7 bases. This TCR was recovered from a woman aged 18-35 years in good health and CMV-seronegative. In nucleotides, the CDR3 is TGTGCCAGTAGTAGCTGGGACAGTAAGGCTAATGAAAAACTGTTTTTT. This gives the protein CASSSWDSKANEKLFF.